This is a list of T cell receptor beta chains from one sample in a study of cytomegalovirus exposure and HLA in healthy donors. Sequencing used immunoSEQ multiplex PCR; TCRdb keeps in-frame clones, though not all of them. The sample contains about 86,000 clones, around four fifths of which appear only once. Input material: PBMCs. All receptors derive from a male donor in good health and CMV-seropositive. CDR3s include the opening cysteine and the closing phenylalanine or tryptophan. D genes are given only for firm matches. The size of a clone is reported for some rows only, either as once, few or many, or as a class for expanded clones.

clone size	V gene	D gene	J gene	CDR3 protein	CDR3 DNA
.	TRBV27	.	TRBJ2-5	CASSPFAGETQYF	TGTGCCAGCAGTCCGTTCGCAGGAGAGACCCAGTACTTC
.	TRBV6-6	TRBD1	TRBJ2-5	CASSFLRQGAGETQYF	TGTGCCAGCAGTTTTCTGAGACAGGGGGCAGGAGAGACCCAGTACTTC
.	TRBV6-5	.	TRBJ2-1	CASKKGPNDYNEQFF	TGTGCCAGCAAGAAGGGGCCAAACGACTACAATGAGCAGTTCTTC
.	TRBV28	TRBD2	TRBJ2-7	CASITPAGVSEQYF	TGTGCCAGCATAACCCCAGCGGGAGTATCCGAGCAGTACTTC
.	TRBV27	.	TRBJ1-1	CASSFYSVNTEAFF	TGTGCCAGCAGTTTTTACTCTGTGAACACTGAAGCTTTCTTT
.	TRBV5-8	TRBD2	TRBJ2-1	CASSPGTSGRVGYNEQFF	TGTGCCAGCAGCCCGGGGACTAGCGGGAGGGTAGGGTACAATGAGCAGTTCTTC
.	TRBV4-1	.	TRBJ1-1	CASSQGRTVEAFF	TGCGCCAGCAGCCAAGGTCGTACGGTTGAAGCTTTCTTT
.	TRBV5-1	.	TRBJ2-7	CASSLERETYEQYF	TGCGCCAGCAGCTTGGAACGGGAAACCTACGAGCAGTACTTC
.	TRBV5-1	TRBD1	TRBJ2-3	CASSPGLTGQDTQYF	TGCGCCAGCAGCCCCGGACTGACAGGGCAAGATACGCAGTATTTT
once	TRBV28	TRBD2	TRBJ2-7	CASSSRASGKPYEQYF	TGTGCCAGCAGTTCCAGGGCTAGCGGGAAGCCTTACGAGCAGTACTTC
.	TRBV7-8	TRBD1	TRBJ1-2	CASSLNRGYGYTF	TGTGCCAGCAGCTTGAACAGGGGTTATGGCTACACCTTC
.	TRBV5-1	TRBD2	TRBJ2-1	CASKTSSGHNEQFF	TGCGCCAGCAAGACCTCTAGCGGGCACAATGAGCAGTTCTTC
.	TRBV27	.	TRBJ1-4	CASSRASTNEKLFF	TGTGCCAGCAGCAGGGCCTCAACTAATGAAAAACTGTTTTTT
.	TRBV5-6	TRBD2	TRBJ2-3	CASSGGLAGIDTQYF	TGTGCCAGCAGCGGGGGACTAGCGGGAATAGATACGCAGTATTTT
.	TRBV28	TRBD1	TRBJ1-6	CAMGDRSSPLHF	TGTGCCATGGGGGACAGGTCTTCTCCCCTCCACTTT
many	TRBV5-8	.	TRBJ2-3	CAGGQRRDTQYF	TGTGCCGGAGGACAGCGACGGGATACGCAGTATTTT
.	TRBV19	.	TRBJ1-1	CASRPGGTEAFF	TGTGCCAGTAGGCCGGGGGGGACTGAAGCTTTCTTT
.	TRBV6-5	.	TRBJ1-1	CASSYTTTVDTEAFF	TGTGCCAGCAGTTACACAACGACAGTTGACACTGAAGCTTTCTTT
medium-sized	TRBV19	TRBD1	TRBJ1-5	CASSIRGTGLYF	TGTGCCAGTAGTATAAGAGGGACAGGACTGTATTTT
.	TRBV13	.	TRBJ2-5	CASSLIGDETQYF	TGTGCCAGCAGCTTAATAGGGGATGAGACCCAGTACTTC
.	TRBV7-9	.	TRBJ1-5	CASSLTGVNQPQHF	TGTGCCAGCAGCTTGACAGGTGTCAATCAGCCCCAGCATTTT
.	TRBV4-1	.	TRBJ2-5	CASSQGDQETQYF	TGCGCCAGCAGCCAAGGCGACCAAGAGACCCAGTACTTC
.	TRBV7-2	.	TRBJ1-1	CASTIGQKNTEAFF	TGTGCCAGCACAATTGGACAGAAGAACACTGAAGCTTTCTTT
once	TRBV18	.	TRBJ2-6	CASSPLPPVLPGANVLTF	TGTGCCAGCTCACCCCTACCCCCGGTCCTCCCTGGGGCCAACGTCCTGACTTTC
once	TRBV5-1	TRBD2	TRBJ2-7	CASSSFSGGPTYEQYF	TGCGCCAGCAGCTCTTTTAGCGGGGGGCCGACCTACGAGCAGTACTTC
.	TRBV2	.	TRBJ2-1	CASFSGSYNNEQFF	TGTGCCAGCTTCTCCGGGAGCTACAACAATGAGCAGTTCTTC
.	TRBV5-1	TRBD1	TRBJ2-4	CASSLDRGRFGAKNIQYF	TGCGCCAGCAGCTTGGACAGGGGGCGCTTTGGGGCCAAAAACATTCAGTACTTC
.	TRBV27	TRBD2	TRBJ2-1	CASSFLLAGEGSGEQFF	TGTGCCAGCAGTTTTCTGCTAGCGGGAGAAGGCTCGGGTGAGCAGTTCTTC
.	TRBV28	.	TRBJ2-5	CASSPLQDKETQYF	TGTGCCAGCAGTCCCCTCCAAGACAAAGAGACCCAGTACTTC
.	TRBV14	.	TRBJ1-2	CASSEQVSNYGYTF	TGTGCCAGCAGCGAACAAGTTTCTAACTATGGCTACACCTTC
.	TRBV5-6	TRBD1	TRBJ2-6	CASSPDRGLPGANVLTF	TGTGCCAGCAGCCCAGACAGGGGCCTTCCTGGGGCCAACGTCCTGACTTTC
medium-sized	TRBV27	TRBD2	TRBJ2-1	CASRTSGANNEQFF	TGTGCCAGCAGGACTAGCGGGGCCAACAATGAGCAGTTCTTC
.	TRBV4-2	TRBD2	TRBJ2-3	CASSDRLAGGPGDTQYF	TGTGCCAGCAGCGATAGACTAGCGGGAGGGCCGGGAGATACGCAGTATTTT
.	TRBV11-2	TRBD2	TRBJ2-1	CASSLAGGTYNEQFF	TGTGCCAGCAGCTTAGCGGGAGGGACATACAATGAGCAGTTCTTC
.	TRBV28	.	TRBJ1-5	CASSLNQGWVQPQHF	TGTGCCAGCAGTTTAAACCAGGGTTGGGTTCAGCCCCAGCATTTT
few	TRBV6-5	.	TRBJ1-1	CASSSSGTGWDTEAFF	TGTGCCAGCAGTTCCTCCGGAACAGGATGGGACACTGAAGCTTTCTTT
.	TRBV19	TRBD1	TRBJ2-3	CASSPRTGVRDTQYF	TGTGCCAGTAGCCCTAGGACAGGGGTTAGGGATACGCAGTATTTT
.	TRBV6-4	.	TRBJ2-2	CASSGSGDTGELFF	TGTGCCAGCAGCGGGAGTGGGGACACCGGGGAGCTGTTTTTT
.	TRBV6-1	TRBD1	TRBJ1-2	CASSEGKGGFGYGYTF	TGTGCCAGCAGTGAAGGGAAAGGGGGCTTTGGGTATGGCTACACCTTC
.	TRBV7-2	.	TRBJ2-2	CASSSPQRINTGELFF	TGTGCCAGCAGCTCCCCTCAGAGGATCAACACCGGGGAGCTGTTTTTT
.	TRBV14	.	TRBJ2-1	CASSRGGSYNEQFF	TGTGCCAGCAGCCGAGGGGGCTCCTACAATGAGCAGTTCTTC
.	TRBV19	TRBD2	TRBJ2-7	CASSSVKRGSYEQYF	TGTGCCAGTAGCTCAGTGAAGCGGGGTTCCTACGAGCAGTACTTC
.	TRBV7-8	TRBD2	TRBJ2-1	CASSRGLALQPSYNEQFF	TGTGCCAGCAGCCGAGGACTAGCTTTACAACCATCCTACAATGAGCAGTTCTTC
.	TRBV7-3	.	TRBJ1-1	CASSLQGNRGEAFF	TGTGCCAGCAGCTTACAAGGGAATAGGGGTGAAGCTTTCTTT
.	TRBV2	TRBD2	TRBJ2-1	CASSLAGGQFF	TGTGCCAGCAGTTTAGCGGGAGGGCAGTTCTTC
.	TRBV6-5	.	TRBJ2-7	CASSYRGEQYF	TGTGCCAGCAGTTACCGCGGGGAGCAGTACTTC
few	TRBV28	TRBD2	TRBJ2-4	CASQEGGNIQYF	TGTGCCAGCCAGGAGGGAGGGAACATTCAGTACTTC
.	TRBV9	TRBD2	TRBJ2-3	CASSTSGTSGRATDTQYF	TGTGCCAGCAGCACCTCCGGGACTAGCGGGAGGGCCACAGATACGCAGTATTTT
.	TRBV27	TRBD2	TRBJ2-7	CASRKIAGGSYEQYF	TGTGCCAGCAGGAAAATAGCGGGAGGATCCTACGAGCAGTACTTC
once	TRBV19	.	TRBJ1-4	CASSIVAGVTNEKLFF	TGTGCCAGTAGTATCGTGGCGGGGGTAACTAATGAAAAACTGTTTTTT
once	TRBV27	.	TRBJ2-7	CASSNAAVRYEQYF	TGTGCCAGCAGTAACGCGGCAGTTCGGTACGAGCAGTACTTC
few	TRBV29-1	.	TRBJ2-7	CSARGGASYEQYF	TGCAGCGCCCGCGGGGGCGCGTCCTACGAGCAGTACTTC
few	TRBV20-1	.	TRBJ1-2	CSAYADYGYTF	TGCAGTGCATACGCGGACTATGGCTACACCTTC
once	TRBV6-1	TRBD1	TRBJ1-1	CASSDRGLSEAFF	TGTGCCAGCAGTGACAGGGGGCTCTCTGAAGCTTTCTTT
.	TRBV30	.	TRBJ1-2	CAWTIGRFGGYTF	TGTGCCTGGACGATAGGGAGGTTTGGGGGCTACACCTTC
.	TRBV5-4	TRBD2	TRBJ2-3	CASTSRSGRSRDTQYF	TGTGCCAGCACAAGTAGGAGCGGGAGAAGTCGTGATACGCAGTATTTT
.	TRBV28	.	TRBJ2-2	CASSLRQYTGELFF	TGTGCCAGCAGTTTAAGACAGTACACCGGGGAGCTGTTTTTT
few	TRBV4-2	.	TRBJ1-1	CASSQETQFEAFF	TGTGCCAGCAGCCAAGAGACACAGTTTGAAGCTTTCTTT
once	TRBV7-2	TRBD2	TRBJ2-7	CASSLGRAGVGYEQYF	TGTGCCAGCAGCCTAGGCCGAGCGGGAGTAGGCTACGAGCAGTACTTC
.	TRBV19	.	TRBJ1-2	CASSSTVGNYGYTF	TGTGCCAGTAGTTCGACGGTGGGCAACTATGGCTACACCTTC